What follows describes a single T cell receptor (beta chain). Its cognate antigen is unknown. This specimen belongs to a study of identical twins. The study, taken as a whole, reports: In zero-insertion analyses, partial confounding could arise from invariant MAIT and iNKT cells. Reduced insertions were recorded for abundant cord blood beta clonotypes, with no such pattern in memory repertoires.

This CDR3 region has 17 residues. In germline, CDR1 is MNHNS, CDR2 SASEGT. A single record per CDR3 protein comes from TCRdb applying MiXCR to the 5' RACE reads. The sample records around 1.7 million distinct CDR3 sequences, roughly a third being singletons. The V gene is TRBV6-1, the J gene TRBJ2-5; 10 bases line up with TRBD2. The J call may be faulty, since TRBJ2-7 better matches the DNA end. This TCR was recovered from a newborn girl in good health. The sample taken for sequencing was cord blood. In nucleotides, the CDR3 is TGTGCCAGCAGTGAATATCTTCCAGCGGGGGGGAGGAACGAGCAGTACTTC. Protein product: CASSEYLPAGGRNEQYF.